The 32 T cell receptor beta chains below all came from one sample that was sequenced in a study of CD8+ T cells in alopecia areata. RNA extraction and reverse transcription yielded cDNA as sequencing template. Only in-frame clones appear in the TCRdb table, and some are missing; sequencing was by immunoSEQ multiplex PCR. This sample has about 64,000 clones, with about 40% found just once. Sequencing was done on a sample of NKG2D-low CD8+ T cells sorted from blood. The receptors originated from a human donor with alopecia areata.

The rearrangement joins TRBV6-5 to TRBJ2-5, with D perhaps matching TRBD1 (6 bases). Germline assignment: CDR1 MNHEY and CDR2 SVGAGI. This CDR3 has 15 residues. V dropped 0 bases and J dropped 5 bases, with 13 bases sitting between them. CDR3 protein: CASSYSPQGRETQYF. The CDR3 DNA sequence: TGTGCCAGCAGTTACTCGCCCCAGGGGCGCGAGACCCAGTACTTC.

This clone appeared a few times. The chain is built from TRBV7-8 and TRBJ1-4; TRBD1 might be the D (5 bases). The germline V and J ends were trimmed by 5 bases and 0 bases, with 22 bases remaining between them. CDR1 and CDR2 (germline): SGHVS, FQNEAQ. The CDR3 extends over 19 amino acids. This CDR3 is CASSHPGTDADTTNEKLFF. For the CDR3, the DNA is TGTGCCAGCAGCCACCCCGGGACGGACGCCGACACAACTAATGAAAAACTGTTTTTT.

Only a few counts were recorded for this clone. V is TRBV19 and J is TRBJ2-7; D is unclear. Trimming removed 4 bases from V and 2 bases from J, with 9 bases in between. The germline V gene has CDR1 LNHDA and CDR2 SQIVND (reference sequence). The CDR3 consists of 13 residues. The CDR3 protein is CASSTGSPYEQYF. CDR3 bases: TGTGCCAGTAGTACTGGAAGCCCCTACGAGCAGTACTTC.

This clone showed up just a few times. This chain uses TRBV6-5 with TRBJ2-2, with 10 bases fitting TRBD2. The trim removed 0 bases at V and 3 bases at J, leaving 1 base unmatched. Germline CDR1 and CDR2: MNHEY and SVGAGI. The CDR3 runs 16 residues. The CDR3 coding sequence is TGTGCCAGCAGTTACTCCCTAGCGGGGGACACCGGGGAGCTGTTTTTT. It translates to CASSYSLAGDTGELFF.

V usage is TRBV2 and J usage is TRBJ1-4; D gene uncertain. Deletions cut 8 bases from V and 3 bases from J, with 22 bases between. CDR1 is SNHLY, CDR2 FYNNEI, per germline. The CDR3 totals 17 residues. The CDR3 region has the DNA TGTGCCAGCTCCTATATCAGGACCGCCACATCTAATGAAAAACTGTTTTTT. Its translation: CASSYIRTATSNEKLFF.

This clone has only a few counts. V and J are TRBV27 and TRBJ2-3, with no clear D. V was cut by 4 bases and J by 9 bases, with 17 bases left in between. This CDR3 region has 14 residues. Germline V lookup: CDR1 MNHEY, CDR2 SMNVEV (reference sequence). CDR3 nucleotide sequence: TGTGCCAGCAGTTCCTTTGATTTGGGGAAGACGCAGTATTTT. Amino acid sequence: CASSSFDLGKTQYF.

The chain couples TRBV7-9 to TRBJ2-7; 10 bases are shared with TRBD1. The CDR3 spans 15 residues. Germline lookup yields CDR1 SEHNR and CDR2 FQNEAQ (reference sequence). The junction had 9 bases not matched to a gene; V was cut back by 5 bases and J by 5 bases. The CDR3 reads CASSEPGQGNDEQYF. As DNA, the CDR3 is TGTGCCAGCAGCGAACCGGGACAGGGGAACGACGAGCAGTACTTC.

This chain joins TRBV7-9 and TRBJ2-7; perhaps TRBD1 as D (6 bases). Trimming pared 5 bases from V and 4 bases from J, leaving 24 bases between. In germline, CDR1 is SEHNR, CDR2 FQNEAQ (reference sequence). The CDR3 contains 17 residues. The CDR3 reads CASSPSGHPLSQYEQYF. CDR3 coding DNA: TGTGCCAGCAGCCCCTCGGGACACCCCCTTTCCCAATACGAGCAGTACTTC.

The chain combines TRBV21-1 with TRBJ2-3. TRBV21-1 corresponds to a pseudogene. CDR3 length: 14 amino acids. Here the CDR3 DNA reads TGTGCCAGCCCATATCCCGGAATGACAGATACGCAGTATTTT. As protein: CASPYPGMTDTQYF.

V is TRBV5-1 and J is TRBJ2-7; D may be TRBD1 (5 bases). Germline CDR1 is SGHRS and CDR2 is YFSETQ. The CDR3 spans 13 residues. V was trimmed by 4 bases and J by 7 bases, leaving 15 bases between them. CDR3 bases: TGCGCCAGCAGCCCCCCGTCAGGGTGGGAGCAGTACTTC. Protein product: CASSPPSGWEQYF.

The V and J genes are TRBV4-3 and TRBJ2-1, with D tentatively TRBD2 (5 bases). This CDR3 spans 15 amino acids. Germline CDR1 is LGHNA and CDR2 is YSLEER. Deletions cut 1 base from V and 7 bases from J, with 14 bases between. The CDR3 nucleotides read TGCGCCAGCAGCCAAGTGGACGGGATATATAATGAGCAGTTCTTC. It translates to CASSQVDGIYNEQFF.

This sequence joins TRBV29-1 and TRBJ2-1; D is possibly TRBD1 (6 bases). Trimming stripped 4 bases from V and 6 bases from J, with 16 bases between. The germline V gene encodes CDR1 SQVTM and CDR2 ANQGSEA. CDR3 length: 14 residues. In DNA form, the CDR3 reads TGCAGCGTTGCTGGATTGGGGGCGGGCAATGAGCAGTTCTTC. It is translated as CSVAGLGAGNEQFF.

CDR3 coding DNA: TGTGCCAGCAGCCAAGAAGCGAACGGCGAAGCCTATGGCTACACCTTC. It translates to CASSQEANGEAYGYTF. The gene calls are TRBV4-2 and TRBJ1-2, with D hard to call. Germline values: CDR1 LGHNA, CDR2 YNFKEQ. Trimming pared 0 bases from V and 4 bases from J, leaving 15 bases between. The CDR3 has 16 residues.

This clone was counted between two and nine times. J is TRBJ2-1 and V is TRBV7-9; D is uncertain. Germline values: CDR1 SEHNR, CDR2 FQNEAQ (reference sequence). The ends were cut back, 6 bases at V and 0 bases at J, with 3 bases in the middle. CDR3 size: 12 residues. CDR3 DNA sequence: TGTGCCAGCAGGGTCTCCTACAATGAGCAGTTCTTC. Residues: CASRVSYNEQFF.

This chain connects TRBV4-1 to TRBJ1-6; D is undetermined. V was cut by 4 bases and J by 4 bases, with 8 bases left in between. Germline V gene data show CDR1 as MGHRA and CDR2 as YSYEKL. This CDR3 contains 14 residues. For the CDR3, the DNA is TGCGCCAGCAGCCGAGACGGGTATAATTCACCCCTCCACTTT. Residues: CASSRDGYNSPLHF.

Only one count was recorded for this clone. The rearrangement links TRBV6-5 to TRBJ2-3, with a weak D call TRBD1 (6 bases). The CDR3 is 13 amino acids. Germline CDR1 and CDR2: MNHEY and SVGAGI. Trimming stripped 2 bases from V and 6 bases from J, with 9 bases between. CDR3 coding DNA: TGTGCCAGCAGTTACGTGGGGGCGGATACGCAGTATTTT. Protein product: CASSYVGADTQYF.

The chain is built from TRBV6-5 and TRBJ2-1; a weak D match, TRBD2 (7 bases). CDR1 is MNHEY, CDR2 SVGAGI, per germline. The CDR3 runs 11 residues. Trimming cost V 7 bases and J 14 bases, with 15 bases left between them. CDR3 nucleotide sequence: TGTGCCAGCACCTATCGGGGGGCCAAGTTCTTC. It codes for CASTYRGAKFF.

The CDR3 sequence: CASRLGGTDTQYF. The CDR3 region has the DNA TGTGCCAGCAGGTTAGGAGGCACAGATACGCAGTATTTT. The V and J genes are TRBV28 and TRBJ2-3; D uncertain. Germline CDR1 is MDHEN and CDR2 is SYDVKM. The CDR3 has 13 residues. The germline V and J ends were trimmed by 6 bases and 1 base, with 8 bases remaining between them.

The chain has TRBV30 and TRBJ2-7; TRBD1 matches at 7 bases. Germline lookup yields CDR1 GTSNPN and CDR2 SVGIG (reference sequence). The CDR3 extends over 13 amino acids. V dropped 3 bases and J dropped 4; count of bases not matched to a gene: 6. CDR3 amino acids: CAWRPPGGYEQYF. CDR3 sequence (DNA): TGTGCCTGGAGACCCCCAGGGGGATACGAGCAGTACTTC. The complete variable domain, with remaining parts taken from reference TRBV30 and TRBJ2-7, reads SQTIHQWPATLVQPVGSPLSLECTVEGTSNPNLYWYRQAAGRGLQLLFYSVGIGQISSEVPQNLSASRPQDRQFILSSKKLLLSDSGFYLCAWRPPGGYEQYFGPGTRLTVT.

This chain links TRBV7-8 with TRBJ2-7; D remains unclear. The CDR3 consists of 13 residues. Germline V CDR1 and CDR2: SGHVS, FQNEAQ. V lost 1 base and J lost 1, with 5 bases in between. The CDR3: CASSLDSSYEQYF. DNA of the CDR3: TGTGCCAGCAGCTTAGACAGTTCCTACGAGCAGTACTTC.

The rearrangement joins TRBV5-1 to TRBJ2-3; 7 bases align to TRBD1. The germline V gene has CDR1 SGHRS and CDR2 YFSETQ. The CDR3 covers 15 residues. Trimming at V came to 4 bases and at J to 1 base, leaving 6 bases not matched to a gene. The CDR3 nucleotides are TGCGCCAGCAGCCCCAGGGGGACGCGCACAGATACGCAGTATTTT. This codes for CASSPRGTRTDTQYF.

This clone was seen just once. V is TRBV5-1 and J is TRBJ2-7, with D perhaps matching TRBD1 or TRBD2 (5 bases each). V was shortened by 0 bases and J by 1 base, with 8 bases between the two germline ends. Germline loops: CDR1 SGHRS, CDR2 YFSETQ. CDR3 length: 14 amino acids. The CDR3 DNA follows: TGCGCCAGCAGCTTGGTTGGGGGATCCTACGAGCAGTACTTC. Encoded protein: CASSLVGGSYEQYF.

This clone was counted only a few times. The chain recombines TRBV5-1 with TRBJ2-3, with TRBD2 identical over 8 bases. V lost 4 bases and J lost 5; bases outside the gene matches: 9. Germline CDR1 is SGHRS and CDR2 is YFSETQ. This CDR3 region has 15 residues. The CDR3 region is CASSQLAAVEDTQYF. DNA of the CDR3: TGCGCCAGCAGCCAACTAGCGGCCGTGGAAGATACGCAGTATTTT.

V gene TRBV7-2 combines with J gene TRBJ2-7, with 7 bases lining up with TRBD2. Germline-derived CDR1 and CDR2 are SGHTA and FQGNSA. There are 14 residues in the CDR3. V shed 0 bases, J shed 6 bases, and the junction held 5 bases outside the gene matches. This CDR3 is CASSLAAGDTEQYF. The CDR3 DNA follows: TGTGCCAGCAGCTTAGCTGCGGGAGACACCGAGCAGTACTTC.

V is TRBV2 and J is TRBJ2-3, with D possibly being TRBD1 or TRBD2 (5 bases each). Germline lookup yields CDR1 SNHLY and CDR2 FYNNEI. V lost 3 bases and J lost 6, with 13 bases in between. The CDR3 spans 14 residues. CDR3 loop: CASSDEGFLDTQYF. The DNA for the CDR3 is TGTGCCAGCAGTGACGAGGGGTTCTTGGATACGCAGTATTTT.

This clone was counted between two and nine times. The junction does not match germline at one end; this may be a read error. The rearrangement links TRBV7-6 to TRBJ1-4; D is unclear. The length of the CDR3 is 13 residues. Germline V gene lookup returns CDR1 SGHVS and CDR2 FNYEAQ. CDR3 region: CANSSEYGEKLFF. CDR3 sequence (DNA): TGTGCCAACAGCTCCGAGTACGGTGAAAAACTGTTTTTT.

The chain links TRBV5-1 to TRBJ2-7; D call uncertain. The V end was cut by 1 base, the J end by 1 base, with 9 bases between. The CDR3 runs 14 residues. Germline V gene data show CDR1 as SGHRS and CDR2 as YFSETQ. CDR3 in amino acids: CASSLSADSYEQYF. The CDR3 coding sequence is TGCGCCAGCAGCTTGTCTGCAGATTCCTACGAGCAGTACTTC.

This clone was counted only a few times. V gene TRBV7-3 combines with J gene TRBJ2-3; D gene ambiguous. The CDR3 is 12 residues long. V was shortened by 5 bases and J by 1 base, with 4 bases between the two germline ends. The germline CDR1 and CDR2 sequences are SGHTA and FQGTGA. CDR3 residues: CASSQGTDTQYF. The CDR3 DNA is TGTGCCAGCAGCCAGGGCACAGATACGCAGTATTTT. The variable domain in full, completed from reference TRBV7-3 and TRBJ2-3, reads GAGVSQTPSNKVTEKGKYVELRCDPISGHTALYWYRQSLGQGPEFLIYFQGTGAADDSGLPNDRFFAVRPEGSVSTLKIQRTERGDSAVYLCASSQGTDTQYFGPGTRLTVL.

The chain recombines TRBV29-1 with TRBJ1-2; D is undetermined. V shed 0 bases and J shed 6 bases, with 14 bases lying between them. Germline lookup yields CDR1 SQVTM and CDR2 ANQGSEA. There are 14 residues in the CDR3. The CDR3: CSVEDGRLFNGYTF. The CDR3 DNA follows: TGCAGCGTTGAAGATGGCAGACTTTTTAATGGCTACACCTTC.

The gene calls are TRBV7-8 and TRBJ1-1, with D maybe TRBD1 (6 bases). CDR3 length equals 15 residues. Germline V CDR1 and CDR2: SGHVS, FQNEAQ. Between the trimmed V and J ends, which lost 4 bases and 1 base, there was a span of 13 bases. CDR3 residues: CASSSPGGQNTEAFF. CDR3 nucleotides: TGTGCCAGCAGCTCCCCCGGGGGACAGAACACTGAAGCTTTCTTT.

The chain has TRBV29-1 and TRBJ2-1; 13 nucleotides agree with TRBD2. This CDR3 contains 14 residues. The J segment lost 7 bases and the V segment lost 3 bases, leaving 3 bases of the junction unmatched. Looked up from germline, CDR1 is SQVTM and CDR2 is ANQGSEA. CDR3 sequence: CSVDTSGRGNEQFF. As DNA, the CDR3 is TGCAGCGTTGATACTAGCGGGAGGGGTAATGAGCAGTTCTTC.

The rearrangement links TRBV27 to TRBJ2-5; 8 bases are shared with TRBD1. The CDR3 is 16 amino acids. CDR1 and CDR2 from the germline V gene are MNHEY and SMNVEV (reference sequence). Unmatched junction bases numbered 9, after V lost 6 bases and J lost 0 bases. CDR3 protein: CASSQRRTGYQETQYF. CDR3 DNA: TGTGCCAGCAGCCAACGGCGGACAGGGTACCAAGAGACCCAGTACTTC.